The rows below give T cell receptor beta chains drawn from one sample of a study of blood T cell repertoires in COVID-19. Produced via immunoSEQ multiplex PCR; TCRdb's table is partial and in-frame only. Seen here are approximately 200,000 clones, about 82% observed once, and the top ten hold over 7.5%. Sequenced material: PBMCs or T cells enriched from blood (not recorded which). These TCRs come from a woman aged 25-40 years who had recovered from COVID-19. The CDR3 runs from the conserved cysteine through the conserved F or W. D genes are given only for firm matches. Clone size is given for some rows only: seen once, a few or many times, or a class if the clone is expanded.

TRBJ1-3,TRBV3-1/TRBV3-2,once,19,TRBD1,TGTGCCAGCAGCCAAGCGGCCCTGGACAGGGGCTTCTCTGGAAACACCATATATTTT,CASSQAALDRGFSGNTIYF
TRBJ2-5,TRBV5-1,-,13,-,TGCGCCAGCAGCTTGTCCCCAGGTCAGACCCAGTACTTC,CASSLSPGQTQYF
TRBJ2-3,TRBV6-4,-,18,TRBD2,TGTGCCAGCAGTCCAACGGGGACTAGCGGAATTTACACAGATACGCAGTATTTT,CASSPTGTSGIYTDTQYF
TRBJ2-1,TRBV27,-,14,TRBD2,TGTGCCAGCAGTTATTTTCCTAGCGGCGATGAGCAGTTCTTC,CASSYFPSGDEQFF
TRBJ1-3,TRBV28,-,16,-,TGTGCCAGCAGTTTGGGCCCGGGGTACTCTGGAAACACCATATATTTT,CASSLGPGYSGNTIYF
TRBJ1-2,TRBV29-1,few,12,TRBD1,TGCAGCGTTCGTAGACAGGGGGACGGCTACACCTTC,CSVRRQGDGYTF
TRBJ1-6,TRBV19,-,15,-,TGTGCCAGCACAATCGGACAGCGAAATAATTCACCCCTCCACTTT,CASTIGQRNNSPLHF
TRBJ2-7,TRBV6-5,-,15,TRBD1,TGTGCCAGCAGTCGAGTTCCGGGACAGGATTACGAGCAGTACTTC,CASSRVPGQDYEQYF
TRBJ2-2,TRBV7-9,-,17,-,TGTGCCAGCAGCTTGGGAGGACCCTTCGGGGGTGTCGGGGAGCTGTTTTTT,CASSLGGPFGGVGELFF
TRBJ2-7,TRBV5-4,-,15,TRBD2,TGTGCCAGCAGCGAGCAGCTAGCGGGGCTCTACGAGCAGTACTTC,CASSEQLAGLYEQYF
TRBJ2-7,TRBV28,-,18,TRBD2,TGTGCCAGCAGTTTATCAGCGAAGGCTAGCGGGAATTTATACGAGCAGTACTTC,CASSLSAKASGNLYEQYF
TRBJ2-5,TRBV20-1,once,14,-,TGCAGTGCTAATGATCAGGGATGGCAAGAGACCCAGTACTTC,CSANDQGWQETQYF
TRBJ2-7,TRBV2,-,16,TRBD2,TGTGCCAGCAGGGGCGGACTAGCGGGAGCGAACTACGAGCAGTACTTC,CASRGGLAGANYEQYF
TRBJ2-1,TRBV10-3,few,17,TRBD2,TGTGCCATCAGTTCCGGGACTAGCCTACCCTCCTACAATGAGCAGTTCTTC,CAISSGTSLPSYNEQFF
TRBJ2-2,TRBV19,-,12,-,TGTGCCACTGGCTCGAACACCGGGGAGCTGTTTTTT,CATGSNTGELFF
TRBJ1-5,TRBV19,-,17,-,TGTGCCAGTAAGGGAGGGGGGAGCGGAGGTAGCAATCAGCCCCAGCATTTT,CASKGGGSGGSNQPQHF
TRBJ2-7,TRBV27,-,13,TRBD1,TGTGCCAGCAGCTGGAACAGGGGAGTAGGGCAGTACTTC,CASSWNRGVGQYF
TRBJ1-4,TRBV7-2,-,14,-,TGTGCCAGCAGCTTAGAGTCAAGCACTAAAAAACTGTTTTTT,CASSLESSTKKLFF
TRBJ1-5,TRBV28,once,14,-,TGTGCCAGCAGTTTGCCAGACAGAAATCAGCCCCAGCATTTT,CASSLPDRNQPQHF
TRBJ2-1,TRBV28,-,14,-,TGTGCCAGCTCCCTGCCCTCGGGGAGCAATGAGCAGTTCTTC,CASSLPSGSNEQFF
TRBJ1-5,TRBV7-9,-,14,-,TGTGCCAGCAGTCAAGACACAAGCAATCAGCCCCAGCATTTT,CASSQDTSNQPQHF
TRBJ1-1,TRBV7-8,-,14,-,TGTGCCAGCAGCCCGGACAGTTTGGACACTGAAGCTTTCTTT,CASSPDSLDTEAFF
TRBJ2-7,TRBV5-1,once,13,-,TGCGCCAGCAGCCTAGACCGAGAGGACGAGCAGTACTTC,CASSLDREDEQYF
TRBJ1-2,TRBV4-1,-,13,-,TGCGCCAGCAGCCAGGGGAGGAACTATGGCTACACCTTC,CASSQGRNYGYTF
TRBJ2-3,TRBV4-1,-,15,TRBD1,TGCGCCAGCAGCCCCTACAGGGGACCCACGGATACGCAGTATTTT,CASSPYRGPTDTQYF
TRBJ2-1,TRBV5-1,-,15,TRBD2,TGCGCCAGCAGACAAAGCGGGAGCATCTACAATGAGCAGTTCTTC,CASRQSGSIYNEQFF
TRBJ2-2,TRBV25-1,-,16,TRBD1,TGTGCCAGCAGGAGGACAGGCTCACGATACACCGGGGAGCTGTTTTTT,CASRRTGSRYTGELFF
TRBJ1-2,TRBV5-1,-,13,-,TGCGCCAGCAGCTTAAGGGGCGGCGATGGCTACACCTTC,CASSLRGGDGYTF
TRBJ2-7,TRBV5-1,-,15,TRBD1,TGCGCCAGCAGTTTTGGGACAGGGCCCTCCTACGAGCAGTACTTC,CASSFGTGPSYEQYF
TRBJ1-6,TRBV7-8,-,16,TRBD1,TGTGCCAGCAGCTTAGTAGCAGGGGGCGGAAGTTCACCCCTCCACTTT,CASSLVAGGGSSPLHF
TRBJ1-2,TRBV5-1,-,15,-,TGCGCCAGCAGCTTGGGATGGGCAGGGTCGAATGGCTACACCTTC,CASSLGWAGSNGYTF
TRBJ2-3,TRBV5-1,-,13,-,TGCGCCAGCAGCTGGACTTTCACAGATACGCAGTATTTT,CASSWTFTDTQYF
TRBJ2-7,TRBV29-1,-,11,TRBD1,TGCAGCGTCACAGGGGGTTACGAGCAGTACTTC,CSVTGGYEQYF
TRBJ1-1,TRBV2,-,11,-,TGTGCCGGAGGGGATCTCGGTGAAGCTTTCTTT,CAGGDLGEAFF
TRBJ2-7,TRBV6-2/TRBV6-3,-,14,-,TGTGCCAGCAGTTACACGGGGGACCCGGGCGAGCAGTACTTC,CASSYTGDPGEQYF
TRBJ2-7,TRBV6-5,-,16,-,TGTGCCAGCAGTTACTCGAGGGCAGGACTTTCCTACGAGCAGTACTTC,CASSYSRAGLSYEQYF
TRBJ2-1,TRBV2,-,17,TRBD2,TGTGCCAGCAAATCTGGGACTAGCGGGAGGGCCTTAAATGAGCAGTTCTTC,CASKSGTSGRALNEQFF
TRBJ2-3,TRBV11-2,-,17,TRBD2,TGTGCCAGCAGCTTAGAAGGAGCGGGAGGGTTTCTGGATACGCAGTATTTT,CASSLEGAGGFLDTQYF
TRBJ2-4,TRBV19,-,16,TRBD2,TGTGCCAGTAGGAAGAGCGGGAGTAGGATGGGGAACATTCAGTACTTC,CASRKSGSRMGNIQYF
TRBJ1-3,TRBV6-5,-,15,-,TGTGCCAGCAGTTACTCCGGGGGATCTGGAAACACCATATATTTT,CASSYSGGSGNTIYF
TRBJ2-7,TRBV7-2,few,15,-,TGTGCCAGCAGCTTAGACAGGGACCATCGTTACGAGCAGTACTTC,CASSLDRDHRYEQYF
TRBJ2-7,TRBV5-5,-,13,-,TGTGCCAGCAGCTTTCAGATTTCCTACGAGCAGTACTTC,CASSFQISYEQYF
TRBJ1-2,TRBV28,-,13,-,TGTGCCAGCAGTTCCTCAGTTAACTATGGCTACACCTTC,CASSSSVNYGYTF
TRBJ1-1,TRBV28,once,12,-,TGTGCCAGCAGTCCCCTCACTCTTGCTAGAGCATTT,CASSPLTLARAF
TRBJ2-7,TRBV7-9,-,16,-,TGTGCCAGCAGCTCAGCCGAGGCGGGTCTATCCTACGAGCAGTACTTC,CASSSAEAGLSYEQYF
TRBJ1-6,TRBV7-9,-,14,TRBD1,TGTGCCAGCAGGCGGGACAGCTATAATTCACCCCTCCACTTT,CASRRDSYNSPLHF
TRBJ2-7,TRBV18,-,16,-,TGTGCCAGCTCACCATCTGGGGGGACCATATACTACGAGCAGTACTTC,CASSPSGGTIYYEQYF